This entry features one T cell receptor beta chain sequence. The protocol was immunoSEQ multiplex PCR, while the TCRdb copy is restricted to in-frame clones and leaves out a portion. The table includes about 2 million clones, approximately 95% detected once. Terminally differentiated effector memory CD45RA+ cells were excluded by CCR7 positive selection of CD45RO-negative cells. The data were taken from a study of shared clonotypes between healthy human individuals. CDR3 length: 14 amino acids. V trimming: 4 bases; J trimming: 8 bases; junction bases outside the gene matches: 9. Germline CDR1 MNHEY, CDR2 SVGAGI.

The rearrangement joins TRBV6-5 to TRBJ1-2; 8 bases map to TRBD1. The receptor's source is a man younger than 30 in good health. Sequencing was done on a sample of naive CD8+ T cells sorted from blood. CDR3 sequence (DNA): TGTGCCAGCAGTTCGACAGGGGTATTAGGGGGCTACACCTTC. Translated: CASSSTGVLGGYTF.